Following are 6 T cell receptor beta chains from one sample sequenced in a study of T cell responses to AZD1222 COVID-19 vaccine. The data were produced by immunoSEQ multiplex PCR, yet TCRdb's version contains in-frame clones alone and is incomplete. The sample has over 130,000 clones; 90% to 95% are singletons. The sample was peripheral blood, taken on day 0 of AZD1222 vaccination. The receptors shown here come from an adult in good health.

This chain connects TRBV7-9 to TRBJ2-7; TRBD2 aligns across 8 bases. After removal of 2 bases from V and 6 bases from J, the junction contained 9 bases not matched to a gene. The germline CDR1 and CDR2 sequences are SEHNR and FQNEAQ (reference sequence). The CDR3 is 15 amino acids. CDR3 amino acids: CASSLRSGRTTEQYF. CDR3 sequence (DNA): TGTGCCAGCAGCTTACGAAGCGGGAGAACGACCGAGCAGTACTTC.

The chain recombines TRBV6-1 with TRBJ1-1, with D perhaps TRBD1 (5 bases). This CDR3 is built from 16 residues. The ends were cut back, 4 bases at V and 1 base at J, with 16 bases in the middle. Per the germline V gene, CDR1 is MNHNS and CDR2 is SASEGT. CDR3 sequence: CASSGELGAGNTEAFF. The CDR3 coding sequence is TGTGCCAGCAGTGGGGAACTTGGGGCCGGGAACACTGAAGCTTTCTTT.

The V call is TRBV7-2, the J call TRBJ2-7; D is ambiguous. Germline-derived CDR1 and CDR2 are SGHTA and FQGNSA. Trimming took off 2 bases at V and 4 bases at J, with 15 bases between the two ends. CDR3 length: 15 residues. CDR3 DNA: TGTGCCAGCAGCTTAAGTCGGCTAGACGGTTACGAGCAGTACTTC. This codes for CASSLSRLDGYEQYF.

The chain recombines TRBV6-2 or TRBV6-3 with TRBJ2-7, with 10 bases identical to TRBD1. Germline trimming cut 5 bases from V and 4 bases from J; bases unmatched to any gene: 5. The CDR3 is 14 residues long. Per the germline V gene, CDR1 is MNHEY and CDR2 is SVGEGT. The DNA of the CDR3 is TGTGCCAGCAGTCCGCCGGGACAGGGGTACGAGCAGTACTTC. It translates to CASSPPGQGYEQYF.

The chain carries TRBV10-3 and TRBJ1-2; TRBD1 matches 8 bases. Trimming cost V 3 bases and J 2 bases; bases outside gene matches: 8. Germline V gene lookup returns CDR1 ENHRY and CDR2 SYGVKD. This CDR3 is 16 amino acids long. CDR3 amino acids: CAISDETQGANYGYTF. CDR3 DNA sequence: TGTGCCATCAGTGACGAGACCCAGGGGGCAAACTATGGCTACACCTTC.

The genes are TRBV4-2 and TRBJ1-5; TRBD1 might be the D (5 bases). The CDR3 is made up of 14 amino acids. Per the germline V gene, CDR1 is LGHNA and CDR2 is YNFKEQ. Trimming removed 2 bases from V and 7 bases from J, with 12 bases in between. The CDR3 is CASSQQRGDQPQHF. The CDR3 region has the DNA TGTGCCAGCAGCCAACAAAGGGGTGACCAGCCCCAGCATTTT.